The rows below give T cell receptor beta chains drawn from one sample of a study of blood T cell repertoires in COVID-19. The repertoire was sequenced with immunoSEQ multiplex PCR; TCRdb's copy has only in-frame clones and lacks some. The top ten clones hold about 0.72% of a sample with about 200,000 clones, less than 90% of them seen once. Sequenced sample: peripheral blood. The receptors stem from a woman in her 70s with acute or convalescent COVID-19. CDR3s include the opening cysteine and the closing phenylalanine or tryptophan. Fields, in order: clone size, D gene, V gene, J gene, CDR3 protein, CDR3 DNA. The D gene is left open where the match is weak. Size is stated for part of the rows, as once, few or many counts, or as a class when the clone is expanded.

clone size: -
D gene: -
V gene: TRBV7-9
J gene: TRBJ1-5
CDR3 protein: CASSRGSTGLVSNQPQHF
CDR3 DNA: TGTGCCAGCAGTCGAGGAAGTACAGGGTTGGTTAGCAATCAGCCCCAGCATTTT

clone size: -
D gene: -
V gene: TRBV28
J gene: TRBJ1-3
CDR3 protein: CASRAWGNTIYF
CDR3 DNA: TGTGCCAGCAGGGCCTGGGGAAACACCATATATTTT

clone size: -
D gene: TRBD2
V gene: TRBV7-2
J gene: TRBJ2-2
CDR3 protein: CASSLVWRERGELFF
CDR3 DNA: TGTGCCAGCAGCTTAGTGTGGCGGGAGCGCGGGGAGCTGTTTTTT

clone size: -
D gene: -
V gene: TRBV3-1/TRBV3-2
J gene: TRBJ2-7
CDR3 protein: CASSQGPDRDYEQYF
CDR3 DNA: TGTGCCAGCAGCCAAGGCCCGGACAGAGACTACGAGCAGTACTTC

clone size: -
D gene: TRBD2
V gene: TRBV9
J gene: TRBJ2-1
CDR3 protein: CASSVALATHNEQFF
CDR3 DNA: TGTGCCAGCAGCGTAGCACTAGCGACTCACAATGAGCAGTTCTTC

clone size: -
D gene: -
V gene: TRBV13
J gene: TRBJ2-2
CDR3 protein: CASSFDRRELFF
CDR3 DNA: TGTGCCAGCAGCTTTGACAGAAGGGAGCTGTTTTTT

clone size: -
D gene: -
V gene: TRBV11-3
J gene: TRBJ2-1
CDR3 protein: CASSLDLAGFNEQFF
CDR3 DNA: TGTGCCAGCAGCTTAGATCTAGCTGGTTTCAATGAGCAGTTCTTC

clone size: -
D gene: TRBD2
V gene: TRBV3-1/TRBV3-2
J gene: TRBJ2-3
CDR3 protein: CASRTSGSTDTQYF
CDR3 DNA: TGTGCCAGCAGGACTAGCGGGAGCACAGATACGCAGTATTTT

clone size: -
D gene: -
V gene: TRBV29-1
J gene: TRBJ2-7
CDR3 protein: CSVVRGHYEQYF
CDR3 DNA: TGCAGCGTTGTTAGGGGACACTACGAGCAGTACTTC

clone size: -
D gene: -
V gene: TRBV7-8
J gene: TRBJ1-1
CDR3 protein: CASSPPVWASTEAFF
CDR3 DNA: TGTGCCAGCAGCCCGCCTGTCTGGGCATCCACTGAAGCTTTCTTT

clone size: -
D gene: TRBD1
V gene: TRBV7-2
J gene: TRBJ2-7
CDR3 protein: CASSFGTGPYEQYF
CDR3 DNA: TGTGCCAGCAGCTTTGGGACAGGGCCCTACGAGCAGTACTTC

clone size: few
D gene: -
V gene: TRBV5-1
J gene: TRBJ1-5
CDR3 protein: CASSLDGYSNQPQHF
CDR3 DNA: TGCGCCAGCAGCTTGGACGGGTATAGCAATCAGCCCCAGCATTTT

clone size: -
D gene: -
V gene: TRBV5-1
J gene: TRBJ1-6
CDR3 protein: CASSLRPTGANSPLHF
CDR3 DNA: TGCGCCAGCAGCCTCAGACCGACAGGCGCGAATTCACCCCTCCACTTT

clone size: -
D gene: -
V gene: TRBV5-6
J gene: TRBJ1-5
CDR3 protein: CASSRERDNQPQHF
CDR3 DNA: TGTGCCAGCAGCCGGGAGAGGGACAATCAGCCCCAGCATTTT

clone size: -
D gene: TRBD1
V gene: TRBV5-1
J gene: TRBJ1-2
CDR3 protein: CASSRGQPTNYGYTF
CDR3 DNA: TGCGCCAGCAGCAGGGGACAGCCGACTAACTATGGCTACACCTTC

clone size: -
D gene: TRBD1
V gene: TRBV19
J gene: TRBJ2-7
CDR3 protein: CASSETGVYEQYF
CDR3 DNA: TGTGCCAGTAGTGAGACAGGGGTCTACGAGCAGTACTTC

clone size: -
D gene: -
V gene: TRBV2
J gene: TRBJ2-5
CDR3 protein: CASSLGGSGLPQETQYF
CDR3 DNA: TGTGCCAGCAGCCTCGGGGGTAGCGGTCTACCCCAAGAGACCCAGTACTTC

clone size: -
D gene: TRBD2
V gene: TRBV28
J gene: TRBJ2-1
CDR3 protein: CASSLLASGSKYEQFF
CDR3 DNA: TGTGCCAGCAGTTTACTGGCTAGCGGGAGTAAATATGAGCAGTTCTTC

clone size: once
D gene: -
V gene: TRBV27
J gene: TRBJ2-1
CDR3 protein: CASTPWGVSGDEQFF
CDR3 DNA: TGTGCCAGCACCCCTTGGGGTGTTAGCGGCGATGAGCAGTTCTTC

clone size: -
D gene: -
V gene: TRBV28
J gene: TRBJ1-3
CDR3 protein: CASRIRGNSGNTIYF
CDR3 DNA: TGTGCCAGCAGGATAAGAGGTAACTCTGGAAACACCATATATTTT

clone size: -
D gene: -
V gene: TRBV2
J gene: TRBJ1-3
CDR3 protein: CASSRDTTSGNTIYF
CDR3 DNA: TGTGCCAGCAGTAGGGACACCACCTCTGGAAACACCATATATTTT

clone size: few
D gene: -
V gene: TRBV5-1
J gene: TRBJ1-6
CDR3 protein: CASSLDQNSPLHF
CDR3 DNA: TGCGCCAGCAGCTTGGATCAGAATTCACCCCTCCACTTT

clone size: -
D gene: -
V gene: TRBV5-1
J gene: TRBJ1-1
CDR3 protein: CASSLPREGTNTEAFF
CDR3 DNA: TGCGCCAGCAGCTTGCCCAGGGAGGGAACGAACACTGAAGCTTTCTTT

clone size: -
D gene: -
V gene: TRBV7-9
J gene: TRBJ2-5
CDR3 protein: CATEKSYWTQYF
CDR3 DNA: TGTGCCACGGAGAAGTCCTACTGGACCCAGTACTTC

clone size: few
D gene: -
V gene: TRBV29-1
J gene: TRBJ2-5
CDR3 protein: CSVDRVRGETQYF
CDR3 DNA: TGCAGCGTTGATAGGGTCAGGGGAGAGACCCAGTACTTC

clone size: -
D gene: TRBD1
V gene: TRBV18
J gene: TRBJ1-1
CDR3 protein: CASSRDRVNTEAFF
CDR3 DNA: TGTGCCAGCTCACGGGACAGGGTTAACACTGAAGCTTTCTTT

clone size: -
D gene: TRBD1
V gene: TRBV27
J gene: TRBJ1-5
CDR3 protein: CASSRTGVGQPQHF
CDR3 DNA: TGTGCCAGCAGTAGGACAGGGGTAGGTCAGCCCCAGCATTTT

clone size: -
D gene: TRBD1
V gene: TRBV19
J gene: TRBJ1-4
CDR3 protein: CASSSGGLANEKLFF
CDR3 DNA: TGTGCCAGTAGTTCAGGGGGCTTGGCTAATGAAAAACTGTTTTTT

clone size: -
D gene: TRBD2
V gene: TRBV7-3
J gene: TRBJ2-2
CDR3 protein: CASSLPRRAGGTGTGELFF
CDR3 DNA: TGTGCCAGCAGCCTTCCACGCAGGGCGGGAGGGACGGGGACCGGGGAGCTGTTTTTT

clone size: -
D gene: -
V gene: TRBV28
J gene: TRBJ1-3
CDR3 protein: CASSLAAVSGNTIYF
CDR3 DNA: TGTGCCAGCAGTTTAGCGGCTGTCTCTGGAAACACCATATATTTT

clone size: -
D gene: -
V gene: TRBV12-3/TRBV12-4
J gene: TRBJ1-5
CDR3 protein: CASSPRGLAQHF
CDR3 DNA: TGTGCCAGCAGTCCCCGGGGTCTAGCCCAGCATTTT

clone size: -
D gene: -
V gene: TRBV28
J gene: TRBJ1-6
CDR3 protein: CASSDHDRTGSPLHF
CDR3 DNA: TGTGCCAGCAGTGACCACGACAGAACGGGTTCACCCCTCCACTTT

clone size: -
D gene: TRBD2
V gene: TRBV29-1
J gene: TRBJ2-1
CDR3 protein: CSVEGGGSNWDEQFF
CDR3 DNA: TGCAGCGTTGAAGGGGGCGGGAGCAATTGGGATGAGCAGTTCTTC

clone size: -
D gene: TRBD2
V gene: TRBV6-5
J gene: TRBJ2-7
CDR3 protein: CASSYQRRGGYEQYF
CDR3 DNA: TGTGCCAGCAGTTACCAAAGGCGGGGGGGATACGAGCAGTACTTC

clone size: -
D gene: -
V gene: TRBV5-1
J gene: TRBJ1-4
CDR3 protein: CASRLATNEKLFF
CDR3 DNA: TGCGCCAGCAGACTCGCAACTAATGAAAAACTGTTTTTT

clone size: -
D gene: TRBD1
V gene: TRBV9
J gene: TRBJ1-3
CDR3 protein: CASSADRGLGNTIYF
CDR3 DNA: TGTGCCAGCAGCGCGGACAGGGGGCTTGGAAACACCATATATTTT

clone size: -
D gene: -
V gene: TRBV5-8
J gene: TRBJ2-2
CDR3 protein: CASSLEVRTANTGELFF
CDR3 DNA: TGTGCCAGCAGCTTGGAAGTCAGGACAGCGAACACCGGGGAGCTGTTTTTT

clone size: -
D gene: TRBD1
V gene: TRBV7-2
J gene: TRBJ1-4
CDR3 protein: CASGRGRGANEKLFF
CDR3 DNA: TGTGCCAGCGGCAGGGGGCGCGGAGCTAATGAAAAACTGTTTTTT

clone size: -
D gene: -
V gene: TRBV14
J gene: TRBJ2-5
CDR3 protein: CASTKEGRETQYF
CDR3 DNA: TGTGCCAGCACTAAGGAGGGAAGAGAGACCCAGTACTTC

clone size: -
D gene: TRBD1
V gene: TRBV9
J gene: TRBJ2-1
CDR3 protein: CASSADRGLDEQFF
CDR3 DNA: TGTGCCAGCAGCGCGGACAGGGGGCTCGATGAGCAGTTCTTC

clone size: -
D gene: -
V gene: TRBV10-1
J gene: TRBJ2-7
CDR3 protein: CASSGQLAEQYF
CDR3 DNA: TGCGCCAGCAGTGGACAGTTAGCCGAGCAGTACTTC